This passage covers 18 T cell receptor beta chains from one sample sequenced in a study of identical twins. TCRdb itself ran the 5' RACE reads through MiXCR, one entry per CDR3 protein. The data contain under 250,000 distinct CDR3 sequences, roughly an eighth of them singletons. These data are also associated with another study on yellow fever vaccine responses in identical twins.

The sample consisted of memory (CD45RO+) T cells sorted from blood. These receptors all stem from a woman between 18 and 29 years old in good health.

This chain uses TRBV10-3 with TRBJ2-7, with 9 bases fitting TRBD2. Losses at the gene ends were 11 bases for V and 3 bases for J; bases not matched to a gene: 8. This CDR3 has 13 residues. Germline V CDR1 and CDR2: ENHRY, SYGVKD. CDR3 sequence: CAAGLAGNYEQYF. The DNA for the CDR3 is TGTGCCGCGGGGCTAGCGGGAAACTACGAGCAGTACTTC.

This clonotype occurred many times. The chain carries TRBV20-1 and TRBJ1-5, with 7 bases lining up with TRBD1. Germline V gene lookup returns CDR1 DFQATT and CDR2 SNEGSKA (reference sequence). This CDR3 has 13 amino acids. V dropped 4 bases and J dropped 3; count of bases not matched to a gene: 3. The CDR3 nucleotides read TGCAGTGCTAACGACAGGGCCAATCAGCCCCAGCATTTT. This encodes CSANDRANQPQHF.

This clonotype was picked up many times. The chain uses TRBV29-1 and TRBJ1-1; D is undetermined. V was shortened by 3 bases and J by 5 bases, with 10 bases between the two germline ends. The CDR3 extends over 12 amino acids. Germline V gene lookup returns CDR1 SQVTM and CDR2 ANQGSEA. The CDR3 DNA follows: TGCAGCGTTGACCCAGGAGGGACTGAAGCTTTCTTT. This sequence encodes CSVDPGGTEAFF.

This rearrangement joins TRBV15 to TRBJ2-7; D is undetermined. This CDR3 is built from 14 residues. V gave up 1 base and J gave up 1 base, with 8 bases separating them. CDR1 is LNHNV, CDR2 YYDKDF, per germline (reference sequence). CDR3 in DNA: TGTGCCACCAGCAGAGGAGATTTATCCTACGAGCAGTACTTC. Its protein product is CATSRGDLSYEQYF.

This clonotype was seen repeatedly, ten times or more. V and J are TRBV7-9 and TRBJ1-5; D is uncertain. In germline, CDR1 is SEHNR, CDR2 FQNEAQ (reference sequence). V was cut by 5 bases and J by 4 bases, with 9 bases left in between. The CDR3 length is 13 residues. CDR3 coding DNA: TGTGCCAGCAGCCTTGGCATAAATCAGCCCCAGCATTTT. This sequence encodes CASSLGINQPQHF.

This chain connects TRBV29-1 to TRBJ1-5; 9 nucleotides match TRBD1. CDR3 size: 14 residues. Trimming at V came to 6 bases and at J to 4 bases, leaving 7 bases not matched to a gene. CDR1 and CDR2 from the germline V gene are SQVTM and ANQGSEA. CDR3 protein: CSVKTGGTNQPQHF. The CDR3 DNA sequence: TGCAGCGTCAAAACAGGGGGCACAAATCAGCCCCAGCATTTT. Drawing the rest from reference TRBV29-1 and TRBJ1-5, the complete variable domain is SAVISQKPSRDICQRGTSLTIQCQVDSQVTMMFWYRQQPGQSLTLIATANQGSEATYESGFVIDKFPISRPNLTFSTLTVSNMSPEDSSIYLCSVKTGGTNQPQHFGDGTRLSIL.

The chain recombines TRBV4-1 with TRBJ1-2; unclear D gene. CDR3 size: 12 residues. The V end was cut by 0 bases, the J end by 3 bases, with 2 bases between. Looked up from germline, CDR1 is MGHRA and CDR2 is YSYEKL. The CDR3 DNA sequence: TGCGCCAGCAGCCAAGAATACTATGGCTACACCTTC. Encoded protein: CASSQEYYGYTF.

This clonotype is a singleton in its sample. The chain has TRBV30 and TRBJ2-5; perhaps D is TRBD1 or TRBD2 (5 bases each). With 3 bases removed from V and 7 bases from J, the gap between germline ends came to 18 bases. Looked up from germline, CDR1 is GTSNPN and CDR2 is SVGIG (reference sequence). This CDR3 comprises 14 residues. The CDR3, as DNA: TGTGCCTGGAGGATGCCTGGTGGGACGGGGACCCAGTACTTC. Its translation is CAWRMPGGTGTQYF.

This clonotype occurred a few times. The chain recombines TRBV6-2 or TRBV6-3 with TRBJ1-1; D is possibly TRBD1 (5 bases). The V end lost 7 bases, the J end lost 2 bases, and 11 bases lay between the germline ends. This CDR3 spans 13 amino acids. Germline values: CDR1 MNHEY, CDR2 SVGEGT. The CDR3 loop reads CASTLGHNTEAFF. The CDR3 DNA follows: TGTGCCAGCACCCTCGGACATAACACTGAAGCTTTCTTT.

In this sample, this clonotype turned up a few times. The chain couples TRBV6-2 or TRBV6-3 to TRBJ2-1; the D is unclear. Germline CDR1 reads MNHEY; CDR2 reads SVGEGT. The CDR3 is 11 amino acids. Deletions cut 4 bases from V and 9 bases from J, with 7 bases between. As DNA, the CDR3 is TGTGCCAGCAGTTCGGCCCTTGAGCAGTTCTTC. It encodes CASSSALEQFF.

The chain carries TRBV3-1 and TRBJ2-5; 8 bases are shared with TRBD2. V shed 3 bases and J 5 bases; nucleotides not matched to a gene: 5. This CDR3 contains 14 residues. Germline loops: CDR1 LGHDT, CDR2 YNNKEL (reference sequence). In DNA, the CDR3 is TGTGCCAGCAGCCAGCGGGGGGCTTTTGAGACCCAGTACTTC. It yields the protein CASSQRGAFETQYF.

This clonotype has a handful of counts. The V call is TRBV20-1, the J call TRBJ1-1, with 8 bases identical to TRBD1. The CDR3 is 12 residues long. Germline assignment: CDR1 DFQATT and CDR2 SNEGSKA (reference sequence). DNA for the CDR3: TGCAGGGTGGACAGGGCGAACACTGAAGCTTTCTTT. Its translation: CRVDRANTEAFF.

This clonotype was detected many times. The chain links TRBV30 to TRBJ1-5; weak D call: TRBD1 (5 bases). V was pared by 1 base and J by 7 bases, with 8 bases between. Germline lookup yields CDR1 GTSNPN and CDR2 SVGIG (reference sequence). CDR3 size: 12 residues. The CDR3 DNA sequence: TGTGCCTGGAGTGGAGCAGGGCAGCCCCAGCATTTT. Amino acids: CAWSGAGQPQHF.

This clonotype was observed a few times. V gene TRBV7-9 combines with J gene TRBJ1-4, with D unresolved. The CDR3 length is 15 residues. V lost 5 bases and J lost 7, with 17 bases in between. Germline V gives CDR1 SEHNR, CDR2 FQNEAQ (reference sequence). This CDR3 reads CASSPVGATGEKLFF. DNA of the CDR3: TGTGCCAGCAGCCCCGTTGGAGCGACCGGTGAAAAACTGTTTTTT. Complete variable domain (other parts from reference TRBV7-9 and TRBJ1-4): DTGVSQNPRHKITKRGQNVTFRCDPISEHNRLYWYRQTLGQGPEFLTYFQNEAQLEKSRLLSDRFSAERPKGSFSTLEIQRTEQGDSAMYLCASSPVGATGEKLFFGSGTQLSVL.

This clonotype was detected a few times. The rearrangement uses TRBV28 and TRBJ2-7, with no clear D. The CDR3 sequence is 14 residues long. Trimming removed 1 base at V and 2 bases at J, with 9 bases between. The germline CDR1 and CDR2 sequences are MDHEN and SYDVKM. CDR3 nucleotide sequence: TGTGCCAGCAGTTTATACGGCGGAACCTACGAGCAGTACTTC. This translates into CASSLYGGTYEQYF.

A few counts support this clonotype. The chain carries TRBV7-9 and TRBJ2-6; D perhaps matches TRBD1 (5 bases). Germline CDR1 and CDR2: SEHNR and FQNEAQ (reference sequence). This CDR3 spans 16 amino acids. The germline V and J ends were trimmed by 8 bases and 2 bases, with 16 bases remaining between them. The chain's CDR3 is CASAWGRPTGANVLTF. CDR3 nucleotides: TGTGCCAGCGCTTGGGGCAGGCCTACTGGGGCCAACGTCCTGACTTTC.

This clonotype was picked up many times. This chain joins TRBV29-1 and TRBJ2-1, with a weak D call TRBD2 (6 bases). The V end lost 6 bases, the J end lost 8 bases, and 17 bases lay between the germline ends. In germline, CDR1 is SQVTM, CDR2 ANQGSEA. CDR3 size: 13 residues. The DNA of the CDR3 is TGCAGCGTGGGGGGACTCCGTAGGGATGAGCAGTTCTTC. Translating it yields CSVGGLRRDEQFF.

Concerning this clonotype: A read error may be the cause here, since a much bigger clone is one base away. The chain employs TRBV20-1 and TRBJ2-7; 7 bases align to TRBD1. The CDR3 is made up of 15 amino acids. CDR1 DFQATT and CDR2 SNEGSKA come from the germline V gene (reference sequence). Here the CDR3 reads CTARPETGIGYEQYF. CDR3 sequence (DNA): TGCACTGCTAGACCCGAGACAGGGATTGGGTACGAGCAGTACTTC.